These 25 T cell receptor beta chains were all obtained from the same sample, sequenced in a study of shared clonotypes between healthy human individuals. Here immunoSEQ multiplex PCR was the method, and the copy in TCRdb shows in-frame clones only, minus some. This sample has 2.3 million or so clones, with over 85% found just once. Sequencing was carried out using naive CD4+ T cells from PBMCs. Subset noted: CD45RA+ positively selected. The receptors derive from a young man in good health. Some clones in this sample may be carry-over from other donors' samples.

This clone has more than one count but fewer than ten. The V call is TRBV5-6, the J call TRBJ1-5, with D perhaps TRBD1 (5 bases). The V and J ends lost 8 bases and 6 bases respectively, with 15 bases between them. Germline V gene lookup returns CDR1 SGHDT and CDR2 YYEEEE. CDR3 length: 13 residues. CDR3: CARATTGGQPQHF. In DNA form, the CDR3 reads TGTGCCAGGGCGACAACAGGCGGTCAGCCCCAGCATTTT. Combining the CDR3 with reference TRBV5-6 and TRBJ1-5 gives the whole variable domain DAGVTQSPTHLIKTRGQQVTLRCSPKSGHDTVSWYQQALGQGPQFIFQYYEEEERQRGNFPDRFSGHQFPNYSSELNVNALLLGDSALYLCARATTGGQPQHFGDGTRLSIL.

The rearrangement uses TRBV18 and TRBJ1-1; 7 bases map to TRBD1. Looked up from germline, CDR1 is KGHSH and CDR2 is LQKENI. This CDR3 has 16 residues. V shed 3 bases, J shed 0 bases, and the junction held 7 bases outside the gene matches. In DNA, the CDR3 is TGTGCCAGCTCACCCTTTCAGGGGGGAGTGAACACTGAAGCTTTCTTT. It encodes CASSPFQGGVNTEAFF.

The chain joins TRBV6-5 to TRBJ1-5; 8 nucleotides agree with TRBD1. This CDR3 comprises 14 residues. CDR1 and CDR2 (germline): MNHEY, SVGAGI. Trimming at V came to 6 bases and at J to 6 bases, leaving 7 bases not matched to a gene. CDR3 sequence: CASRTGGGGQPQHF. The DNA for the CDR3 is TGTGCCAGCAGAACAGGGGGGGGCGGTCAGCCCCAGCATTTT.

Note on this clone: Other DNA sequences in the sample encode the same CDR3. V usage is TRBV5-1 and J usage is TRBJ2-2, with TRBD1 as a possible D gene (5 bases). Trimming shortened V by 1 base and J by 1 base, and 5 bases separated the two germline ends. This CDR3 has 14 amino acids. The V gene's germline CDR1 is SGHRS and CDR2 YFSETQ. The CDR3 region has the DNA TGCGCCAGCAGCTTGAGGGGGAACACCGGGGAGCTGTTTTTT. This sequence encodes CASSLRGNTGELFF.

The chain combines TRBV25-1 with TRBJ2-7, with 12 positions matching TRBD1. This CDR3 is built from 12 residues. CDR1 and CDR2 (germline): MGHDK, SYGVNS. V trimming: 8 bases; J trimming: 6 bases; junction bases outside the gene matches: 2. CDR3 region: CASGDRGLEQYF. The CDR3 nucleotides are TGTGCCAGCGGGGACAGGGGGCTCGAGCAGTACTTC.

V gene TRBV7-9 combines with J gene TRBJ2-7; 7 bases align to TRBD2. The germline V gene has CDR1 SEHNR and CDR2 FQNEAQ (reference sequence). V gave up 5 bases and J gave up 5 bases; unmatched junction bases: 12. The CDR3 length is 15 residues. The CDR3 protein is CASSPTGLVGDEQYF. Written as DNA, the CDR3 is TGTGCCAGCAGCCCTACCGGACTAGTAGGCGACGAGCAGTACTTC.

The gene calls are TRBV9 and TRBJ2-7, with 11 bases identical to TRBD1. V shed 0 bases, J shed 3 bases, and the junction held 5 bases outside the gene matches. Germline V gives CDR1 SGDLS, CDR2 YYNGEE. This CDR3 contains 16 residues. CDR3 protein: CASSVARTGGLYEQYF. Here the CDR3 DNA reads TGTGCCAGCAGCGTAGCCCGGACAGGGGGCCTCTACGAGCAGTACTTC.

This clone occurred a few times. CDR3 nucleotides: TGTGCCACAACGTTCGGGGGTGAAGCTTTCTTT. Encoded protein: CATTFGGEAFF. The chain recombines TRBV28 with TRBJ1-1, with TRBD1 as a possible D gene (5 bases). There are 11 residues in the CDR3. Trimming pared 10 bases from V and 7 bases from J, leaving 13 bases between. Germline values: CDR1 MDHEN, CDR2 SYDVKM. Filled out from reference TRBV28 and TRBJ1-1, the complete variable domain reads DVKVTQSSRYLVKRTGEKVFLECVQDMDHENMFWYRQDPGLGLRLIYFSYDVKMKEKGDIPEGYSVSREKKERFSLILESASTNQTSMYLCATTFGGEAFFGQGTRLTVV.

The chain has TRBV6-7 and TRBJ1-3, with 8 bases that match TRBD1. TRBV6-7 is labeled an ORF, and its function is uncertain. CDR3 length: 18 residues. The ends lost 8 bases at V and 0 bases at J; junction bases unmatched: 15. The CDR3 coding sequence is TGTGCCAGCGCGACGGCAGGGGGCGCCGGGGTCTCTGGAAACACCATATATTTT. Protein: CASATAGGAGVSGNTIYF.

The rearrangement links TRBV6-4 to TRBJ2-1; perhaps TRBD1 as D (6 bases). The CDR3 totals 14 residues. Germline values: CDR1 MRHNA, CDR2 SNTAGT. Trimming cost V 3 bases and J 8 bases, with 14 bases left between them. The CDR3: CASSEGPGVDEQFF. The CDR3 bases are TGTGCCAGCAGTGAGGGACCAGGGGTGGATGAGCAGTTCTTC.

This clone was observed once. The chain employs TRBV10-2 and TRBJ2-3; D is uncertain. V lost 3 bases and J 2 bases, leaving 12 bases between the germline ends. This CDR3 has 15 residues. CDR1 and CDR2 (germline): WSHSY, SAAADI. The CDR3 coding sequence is TGCGCCAGCAGTGACTTGGTGACCCACACAGATACGCAGTATTTT. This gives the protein CASSDLVTHTDTQYF.

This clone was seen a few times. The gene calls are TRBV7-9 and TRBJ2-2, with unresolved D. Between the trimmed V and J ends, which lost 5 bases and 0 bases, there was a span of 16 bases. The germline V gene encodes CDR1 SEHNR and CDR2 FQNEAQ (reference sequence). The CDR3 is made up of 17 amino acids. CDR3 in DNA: TGTGCCAGCAGCGTACCTACAGCAAATGCGAACACCGGGGAGCTGTTTTTT. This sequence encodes CASSVPTANANTGELFF.

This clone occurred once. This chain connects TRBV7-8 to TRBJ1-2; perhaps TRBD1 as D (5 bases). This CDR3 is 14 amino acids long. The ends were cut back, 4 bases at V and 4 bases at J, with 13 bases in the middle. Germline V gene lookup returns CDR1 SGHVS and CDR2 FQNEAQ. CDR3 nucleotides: TGTGCCAGCAGCTCAGGGTCGGGTGGCTATGGCTACACCTTC. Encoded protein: CASSSGSGGYGYTF.

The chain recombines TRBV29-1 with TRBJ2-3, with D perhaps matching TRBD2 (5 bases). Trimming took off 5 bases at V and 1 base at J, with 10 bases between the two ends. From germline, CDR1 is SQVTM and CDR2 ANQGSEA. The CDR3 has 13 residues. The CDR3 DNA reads TGCAGCGTTCCTAGTAGCGGCACAGATACGCAGTATTTT. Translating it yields CSVPSSGTDTQYF.

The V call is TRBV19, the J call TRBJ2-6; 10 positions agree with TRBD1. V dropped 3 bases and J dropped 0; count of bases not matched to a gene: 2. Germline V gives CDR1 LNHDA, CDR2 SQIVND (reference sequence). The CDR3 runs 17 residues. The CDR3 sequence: CASSIGTGDSGANVLTF. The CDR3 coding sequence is TGTGCCAGTAGTATCGGGACAGGGGACTCTGGGGCCAACGTCCTGACTTTC.

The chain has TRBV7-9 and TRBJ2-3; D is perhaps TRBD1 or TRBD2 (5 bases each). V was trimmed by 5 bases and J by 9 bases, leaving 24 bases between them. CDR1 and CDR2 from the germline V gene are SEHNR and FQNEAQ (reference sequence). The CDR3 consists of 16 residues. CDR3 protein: CASSPRDGAPSKTQYF. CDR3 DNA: TGTGCCAGCAGCCCCCGGGACGGCGCCCCATCGAAGACGCAGTATTTT.

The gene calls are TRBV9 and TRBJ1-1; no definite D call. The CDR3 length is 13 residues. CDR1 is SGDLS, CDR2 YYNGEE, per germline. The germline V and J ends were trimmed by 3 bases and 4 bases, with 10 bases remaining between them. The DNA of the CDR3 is TGTGCCAGCAGCGCCCCCGGGATCACTGAAGCTTTCTTT. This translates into CASSAPGITEAFF.

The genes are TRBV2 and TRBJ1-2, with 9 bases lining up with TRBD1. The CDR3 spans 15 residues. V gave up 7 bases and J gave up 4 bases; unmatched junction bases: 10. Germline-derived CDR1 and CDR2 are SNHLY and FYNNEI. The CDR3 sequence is CASTPDRGALYGYTF. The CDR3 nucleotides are TGTGCCAGCACTCCCGACAGGGGGGCCCTCTATGGCTACACCTTC.

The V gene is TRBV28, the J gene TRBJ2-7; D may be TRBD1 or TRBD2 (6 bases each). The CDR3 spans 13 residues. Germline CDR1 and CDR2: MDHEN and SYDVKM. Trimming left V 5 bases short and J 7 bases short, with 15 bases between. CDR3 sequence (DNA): TGTGCCAGCAGTCAACGTCGGAGGGGGGAGCAGTACTTC. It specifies CASSQRRRGEQYF.

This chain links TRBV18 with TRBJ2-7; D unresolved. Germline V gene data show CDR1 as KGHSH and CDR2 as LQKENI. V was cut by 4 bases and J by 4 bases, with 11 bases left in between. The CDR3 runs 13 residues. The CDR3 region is CASSLLPQYEQYF. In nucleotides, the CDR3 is TGTGCCAGCTCACTTCTCCCCCAGTACGAGCAGTACTTC.

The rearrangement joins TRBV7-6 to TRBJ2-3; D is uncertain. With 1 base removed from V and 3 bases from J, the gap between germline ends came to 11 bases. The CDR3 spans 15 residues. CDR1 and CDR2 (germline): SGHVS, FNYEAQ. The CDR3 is CASSLVSENTDTQYF. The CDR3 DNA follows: TGTGCCAGCAGCTTAGTTTCGGAGAATACAGATACGCAGTATTTT. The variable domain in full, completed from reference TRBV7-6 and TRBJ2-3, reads GAGVSQSPRYKVTKRGQDVALRCDPISGHVSLYWYRQALGQGPEFLTYFNYEAQQDKSGLPNDRFSAERPEGSISTLTIQRTEQRDSAMYRCASSLVSENTDTQYFGPGTRLTVL.

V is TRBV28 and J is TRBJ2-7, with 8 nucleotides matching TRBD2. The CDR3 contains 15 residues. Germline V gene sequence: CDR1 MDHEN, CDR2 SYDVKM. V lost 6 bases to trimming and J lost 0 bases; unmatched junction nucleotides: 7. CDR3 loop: CASSPGGANSYEQYF. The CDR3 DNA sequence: TGTGCCAGCAGCCCGGGGGGGGCAAACTCCTACGAGCAGTACTTC.

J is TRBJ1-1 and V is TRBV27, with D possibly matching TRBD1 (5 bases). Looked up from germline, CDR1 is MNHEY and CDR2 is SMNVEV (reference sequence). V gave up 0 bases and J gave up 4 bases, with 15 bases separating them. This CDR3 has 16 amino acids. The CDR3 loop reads CASSLSSRAGTTEAFF. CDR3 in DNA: TGTGCCAGCAGTTTATCGTCCCGGGCGGGGACCACTGAAGCTTTCTTT.

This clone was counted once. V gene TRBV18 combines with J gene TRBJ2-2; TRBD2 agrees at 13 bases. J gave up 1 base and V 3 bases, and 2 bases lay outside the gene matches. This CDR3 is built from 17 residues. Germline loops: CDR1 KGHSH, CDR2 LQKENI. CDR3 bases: TGTGCCAGCTCACCGAGGACTAGCGGGAGGAACACCGGGGAGCTGTTTTTT. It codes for CASSPRTSGRNTGELFF. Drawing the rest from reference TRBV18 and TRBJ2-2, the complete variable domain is NAGVMQNPRHLVRRRGQEARLRCSPMKGHSHVYWYRQLPEEGLKFMVYLQKENIIDESGMPKERFSAEFPKEGPSILRIQQVVRGDSAAYFCASSPRTSGRNTGELFFGEGSRLTVL.

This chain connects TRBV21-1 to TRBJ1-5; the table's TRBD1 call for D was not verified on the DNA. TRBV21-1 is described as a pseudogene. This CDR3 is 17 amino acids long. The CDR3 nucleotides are TGTGCCAGCAGCAAAGCCCCGGGACAGGGGTGCAATCAGCCCCAGCATTTT. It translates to CASSKAPGQGCNQPQHF.